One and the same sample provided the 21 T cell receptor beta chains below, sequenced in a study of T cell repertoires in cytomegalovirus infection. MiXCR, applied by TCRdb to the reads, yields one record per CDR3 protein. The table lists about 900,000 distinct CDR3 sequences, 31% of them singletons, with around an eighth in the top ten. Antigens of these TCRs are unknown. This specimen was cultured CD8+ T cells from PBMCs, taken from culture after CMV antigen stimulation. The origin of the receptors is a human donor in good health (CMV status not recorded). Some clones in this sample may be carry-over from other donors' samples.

The CDR3 bases are TGTGCCAGCAGCACCGGCGGGCCCAACTATGGCTACACCTTC. Translation gives CASSTGGPNYGYTF. This chain links TRBV13 with TRBJ1-2; D ambiguous. Germline lookup yields CDR1 PRHDT and CDR2 FYEKMQ (reference sequence). Trimming pared 5 bases from V and 2 bases from J, leaving 12 bases between. The CDR3 is 14 residues long.

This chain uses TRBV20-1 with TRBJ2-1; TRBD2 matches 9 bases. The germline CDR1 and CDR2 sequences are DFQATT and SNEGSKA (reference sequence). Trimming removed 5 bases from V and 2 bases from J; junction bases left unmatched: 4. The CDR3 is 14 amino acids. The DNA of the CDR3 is TGCAGTGCTGGCCGCGGGGGGGCCTACAATGAGCAGTTCTTC. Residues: CSAGRGGAYNEQFF.

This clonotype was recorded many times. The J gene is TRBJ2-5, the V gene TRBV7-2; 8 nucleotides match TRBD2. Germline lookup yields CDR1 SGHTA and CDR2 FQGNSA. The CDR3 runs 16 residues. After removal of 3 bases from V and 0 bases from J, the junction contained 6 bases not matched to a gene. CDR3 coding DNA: TGTGCCAGCAGCTTGGTAACTAGCGGACACCAAGAGACCCAGTACTTC. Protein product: CASSLVTSGHQETQYF.

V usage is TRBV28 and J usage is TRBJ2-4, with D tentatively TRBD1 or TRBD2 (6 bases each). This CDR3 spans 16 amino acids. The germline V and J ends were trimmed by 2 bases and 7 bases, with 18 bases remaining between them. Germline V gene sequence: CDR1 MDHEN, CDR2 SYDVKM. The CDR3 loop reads CASSLRWGALRNIQYF. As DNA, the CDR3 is TGTGCCAGCAGTTTACGGTGGGGGGCCCTTAGGAACATTCAGTACTTC.

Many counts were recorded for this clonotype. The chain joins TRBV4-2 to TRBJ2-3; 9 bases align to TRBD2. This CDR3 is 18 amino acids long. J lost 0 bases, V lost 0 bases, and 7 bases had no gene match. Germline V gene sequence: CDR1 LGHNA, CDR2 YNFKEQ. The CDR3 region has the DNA TGTGCCAGCAGCCAAGACCCAGCGGGGGGTTTTAGCACAGATACGCAGTATTTT. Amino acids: CASSQDPAGGFSTDTQYF.

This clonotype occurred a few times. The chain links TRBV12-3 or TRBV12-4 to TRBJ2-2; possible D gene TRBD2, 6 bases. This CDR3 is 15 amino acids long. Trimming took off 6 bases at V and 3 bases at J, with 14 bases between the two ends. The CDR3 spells CASRETRRDTGELFF. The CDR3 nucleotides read TGTGCCAGCAGAGAGACAAGGAGGGACACCGGGGAGCTGTTTTTT.

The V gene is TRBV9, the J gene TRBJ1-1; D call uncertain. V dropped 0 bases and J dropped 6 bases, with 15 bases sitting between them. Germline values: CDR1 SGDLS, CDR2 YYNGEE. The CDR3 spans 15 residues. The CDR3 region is CASSVVPPEGAEAFF. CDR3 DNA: TGTGCCAGCAGCGTAGTCCCCCCGGAGGGCGCTGAAGCTTTCTTT.

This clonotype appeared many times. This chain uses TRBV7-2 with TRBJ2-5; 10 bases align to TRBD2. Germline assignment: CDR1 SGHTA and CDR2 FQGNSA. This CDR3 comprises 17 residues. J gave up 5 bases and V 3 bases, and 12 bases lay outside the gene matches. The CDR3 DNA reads TGTGCCAGCAGCTTCCTCGCTAGCGGGGGACGAGCGGAGACCCAGTACTTC. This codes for CASSFLASGGRAETQYF.

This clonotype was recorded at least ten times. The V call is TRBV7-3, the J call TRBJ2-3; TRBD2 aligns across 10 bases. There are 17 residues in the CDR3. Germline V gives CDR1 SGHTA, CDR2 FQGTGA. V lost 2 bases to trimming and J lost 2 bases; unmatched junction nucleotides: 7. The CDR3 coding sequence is TGTGCCAGCAGCTTAGTGGCTAGCGGGGGTATCACAGATACGCAGTATTTT. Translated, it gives CASSLVASGGITDTQYF.

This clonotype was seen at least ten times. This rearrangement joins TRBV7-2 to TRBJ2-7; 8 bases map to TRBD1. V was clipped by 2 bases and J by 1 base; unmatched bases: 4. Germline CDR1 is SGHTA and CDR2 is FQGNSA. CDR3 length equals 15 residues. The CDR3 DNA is TGTGCCAGCAGCTTACAGGGGGCCCCGTCCTACGAGCAGTACGTC. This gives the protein CASSLQGAPSYEQYV.

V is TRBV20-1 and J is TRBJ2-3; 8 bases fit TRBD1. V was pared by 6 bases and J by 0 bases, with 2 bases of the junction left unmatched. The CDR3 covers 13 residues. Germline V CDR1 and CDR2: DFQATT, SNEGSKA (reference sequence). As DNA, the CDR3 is TGCAGTGCAAGGACAGGGAGCACAGATACGCAGTATTTT. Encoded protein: CSARTGSTDTQYF.

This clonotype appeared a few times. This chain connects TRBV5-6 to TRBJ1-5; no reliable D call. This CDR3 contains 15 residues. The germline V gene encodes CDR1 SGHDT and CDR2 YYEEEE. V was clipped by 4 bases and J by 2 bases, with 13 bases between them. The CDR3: CASSPWGKGNQPQHF. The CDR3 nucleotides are TGTGCCAGCAGCCCCTGGGGAAAGGGCAATCAGCCCCAGCATTTT.

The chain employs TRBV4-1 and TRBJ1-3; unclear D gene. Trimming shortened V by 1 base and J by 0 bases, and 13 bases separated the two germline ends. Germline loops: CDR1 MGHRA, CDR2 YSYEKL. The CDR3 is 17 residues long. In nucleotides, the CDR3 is TGCGCCAGCAGCCAAGTGGACGGGTACAGCTCTGGAAACACCATATATTTT. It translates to CASSQVDGYSSGNTIYF.

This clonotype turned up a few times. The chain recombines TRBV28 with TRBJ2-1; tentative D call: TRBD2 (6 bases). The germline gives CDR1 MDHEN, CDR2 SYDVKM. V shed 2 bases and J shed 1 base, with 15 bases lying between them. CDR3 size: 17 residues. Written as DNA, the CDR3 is TGTGCCAGCAGTTTAAGGGCTAGCGTTCCGTCCTACAATGAGCAGTTCTTC. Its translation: CASSLRASVPSYNEQFF.

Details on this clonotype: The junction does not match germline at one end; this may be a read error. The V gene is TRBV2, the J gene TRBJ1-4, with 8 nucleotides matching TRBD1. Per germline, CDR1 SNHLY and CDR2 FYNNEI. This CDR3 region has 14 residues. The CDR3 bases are TGTGTCAGCAGTAAACAGGGGGCTAATGAAAAACTGTTTTTT. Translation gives CVSSKQGANEKLFF. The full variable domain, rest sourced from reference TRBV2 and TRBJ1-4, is EPEVTQTPSHQVTQMGQEVILRCVPISNHLYFYWYRQILGQKVEFLVSFYNNEISEKSEIFDDQFSVERPDGSNFTLKIRSTKLEDSAMYFCVSSKQGANEKLFFGSGTQLSVL.

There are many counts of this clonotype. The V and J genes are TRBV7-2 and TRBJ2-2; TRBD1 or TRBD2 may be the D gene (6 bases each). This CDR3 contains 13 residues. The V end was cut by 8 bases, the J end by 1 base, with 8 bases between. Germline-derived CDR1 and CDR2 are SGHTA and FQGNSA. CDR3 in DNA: TGTGCCAGCGGAGGGGGGAACACCGGGGAGCTGTTTTTT. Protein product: CASGGGNTGELFF.

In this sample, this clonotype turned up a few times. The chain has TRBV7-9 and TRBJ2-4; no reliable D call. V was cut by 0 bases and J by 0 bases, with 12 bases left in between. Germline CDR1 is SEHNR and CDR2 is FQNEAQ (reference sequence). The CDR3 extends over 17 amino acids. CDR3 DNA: TGTGCCAGCAGCTTAGCGTCCAGCTTCATAGCCAAAAACATTCAGTACTTC. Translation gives CASSLASSFIAKNIQYF.

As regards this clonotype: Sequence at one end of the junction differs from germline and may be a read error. The CDR3, as DNA: TGTGCCAGCCTAGACCGGGCAAACGGGACCGGGCAGCCCCCGCATTTT. Its translation is CASLDRANGTGQPPHF. The rearrangement uses TRBV7-2 and TRBJ1-5, with D tentatively TRBD1 (5 bases). Germline CDR1 SGHTA, CDR2 FQGNSA. This CDR3 contains 16 residues.

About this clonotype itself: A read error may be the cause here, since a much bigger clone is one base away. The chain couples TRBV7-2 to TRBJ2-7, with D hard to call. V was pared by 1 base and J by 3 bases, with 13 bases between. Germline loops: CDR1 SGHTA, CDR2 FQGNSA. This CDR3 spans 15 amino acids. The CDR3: CASSLDGSRFYEQYF. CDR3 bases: TGTGCCAGCAGCTTAGATGGTAGTCGCTTCTACGAGCAGTACTTC.

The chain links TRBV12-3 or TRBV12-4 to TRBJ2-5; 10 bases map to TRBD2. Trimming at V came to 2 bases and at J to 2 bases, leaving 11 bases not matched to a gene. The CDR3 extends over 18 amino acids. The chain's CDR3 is CASSLRVSGGPRQETQYF. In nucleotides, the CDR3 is TGTGCCAGCAGTTTAAGGGTTAGCGGGGGGCCTAGGCAAGAGACCCAGTACTTC.

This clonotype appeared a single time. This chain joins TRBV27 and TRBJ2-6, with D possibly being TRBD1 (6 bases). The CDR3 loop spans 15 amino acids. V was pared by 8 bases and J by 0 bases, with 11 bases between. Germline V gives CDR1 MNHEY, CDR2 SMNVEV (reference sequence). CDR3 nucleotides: TGTGCCAGCGGCGGACAGCCCTCTGGGGCCAACGTCCTGACTTTC. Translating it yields CASGGQPSGANVLTF. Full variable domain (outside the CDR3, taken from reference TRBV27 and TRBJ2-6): EAQVTQNPRYLITVTGKKLTVTCSQNMNHEYMSWYRQDPGLGLRQIYYSMNVEVTDKGDVPEGYKVSRKEKRNFPLILESPSPNQTSLYFCASGGQPSGANVLTFGAGSRLTVL.